These 14 T cell receptor beta chains were sequenced from one sample in a study of PD-1 blockade in classical Hodgkin lymphoma. With no exception, relapse followed autologous stem cell transplantation in all patients, and brentuximab vedotin exposure varied. Profiled with immunoSEQ multiplex PCR; TCRdb holds only in-frame clones, not every one. The data contain roughly 96,000 clones, 89% of them seen just once; the ten biggest clones take up approximately 12%. Sequenced material: peripheral blood mononuclear cells (PBMCs), taken before the second cycle of nivolumab. The receptor source for this set is a human donor with classical Hodgkin lymphoma.

The chain recombines TRBV6-6 with TRBJ2-5; tentative D call: TRBD1 (6 bases). V shed 7 bases and J shed 4 bases, with 13 bases lying between them. This CDR3 has 13 amino acids. Germline V gene lookup returns CDR1 MNHNY and CDR2 SVGAGI (reference sequence). CDR3 in DNA: TGTGCCAGCAAGGCTGACAGGAGAGAGACCCAGTACTTC. Its translation: CASKADRRETQYF.

This chain joins TRBV6-5 and TRBJ2-3; D perhaps matches TRBD2 (6 bases). This CDR3 contains 13 residues. The germline CDR1 and CDR2 sequences are MNHEY and SVGAGI. Trimming pared 8 bases from V and 6 bases from J, leaving 15 bases between. The CDR3 nucleotides read TGTGCCAGCTGGGAGGTTGGGAGGGATACGCAGTATTTT. It is translated as CASWEVGRDTQYF.

This clone was observed once. The J gene is TRBJ2-7, the V gene TRBV2, with D uncertain. V was clipped by 2 bases and J by 0 bases, with 8 bases between them. CDR3 length: 14 residues. Germline CDR1 is SNHLY and CDR2 is FYNNEI. CDR3 region: CASSEMAYSYEQYF. The DNA for the CDR3 is TGTGCCAGCAGTGAAATGGCATACTCCTACGAGCAGTACTTC.

This clone was observed once. The rearrangement joins TRBV5-6 to TRBJ1-2; no clear D. This CDR3 comprises 15 residues. Between the trimmed V and J ends, which lost 0 bases and 4 bases, there was a span of 13 bases. Looked up from germline, CDR1 is SGHDT and CDR2 is YYEEEE. The CDR3 bases are TGTGCCAGCAGCTTGGGCGGGGATCCCATCTATGGCTACACCTTC. Protein: CASSLGGDPIYGYTF. Combining the CDR3 with reference TRBV5-6 and TRBJ1-2 gives the whole variable domain DAGVTQSPTHLIKTRGQQVTLRCSPKSGHDTVSWYQQALGQGPQFIFQYYEEEERQRGNFPDRFSGHQFPNYSSELNVNALLLGDSALYLCASSLGGDPIYGYTFGSGTRLTVV.

This chain connects TRBV30 to TRBJ2-3; tentatively, D is TRBD1 (6 bases). CDR1 and CDR2 from the germline V gene are GTSNPN and SVGIG (reference sequence). The V end was cut by 1 base, the J end by 4 bases, with 18 bases between. The CDR3 is 16 amino acids. This chain's CDR3 is CAWSGRWGRMSDTQYF. The DNA for the CDR3 is TGTGCCTGGAGTGGGAGGTGGGGGCGCATGTCAGATACGCAGTATTTT.

The chain links TRBV6-1 to TRBJ2-7; 12 positions agree with TRBD1. The CDR3 runs to 14 residues. In germline, CDR1 is MNHNS, CDR2 SASEGT. J lost 6 bases, V lost 6 bases, and 6 bases had no gene match. The CDR3 loop reads CASSSGTGGLEQYF. CDR3 sequence (DNA): TGTGCCAGCAGCTCCGGGACAGGGGGCCTCGAGCAGTACTTC.

This clone was counted once. The rearrangement uses TRBV7-9 and TRBJ2-7, with D possibly being TRBD2 (6 bases). V was shortened by 5 bases and J by 0 bases, with 14 bases between the two germline ends. In germline, CDR1 is SEHNR, CDR2 FQNEAQ (reference sequence). This CDR3 comprises 15 residues. The CDR3 DNA sequence: TGTGCCAGCAGCGACGCTAGCGCGCGCTCCTACGAGCAGTACTTC. This sequence encodes CASSDASARSYEQYF.

The rearrangement uses TRBV9 and TRBJ1-5; D gene uncertain. CDR1 and CDR2 from the germline V gene are SGDLS and YYNGEE. V was cut by 0 bases and J by 5 bases, with 9 bases left in between. This CDR3 contains 14 residues. CDR3 sequence (DNA): TGTGCCAGCAGCGTAGCCGAATCTTATCAGCCCCAGCATTTT. It is translated as CASSVAESYQPQHF.

This clone was seen a single time. The chain recombines TRBV30 with TRBJ1-5; D is ambiguous. The V gene's germline CDR1 is GTSNPN and CDR2 SVGIG (reference sequence). This CDR3 has 15 residues. Trimming took off 2 bases at V and 3 bases at J, with 14 bases between the two ends. Here the CDR3 DNA reads TGTGCCTGGAGTCCCGCAGGAGAATTCAATCAGCCCCAGCATTTT. Translated: CAWSPAGEFNQPQHF. Full variable domain (remainder filled in from reference TRBV30 and TRBJ1-5): SQTIHQWPATLVQPVGSPLSLECTVEGTSNPNLYWYRQAAGRGLQLLFYSVGIGQISSEVPQNLSASRPQDRQFILSSKKLLLSDSGFYLCAWSPAGEFNQPQHFGDGTRLSIL.

To note about this clone: Mismatch with germline at one junction end may stem from a read error. This sequence joins TRBV15 and TRBJ1-1; 10 bases are a match to TRBD1. Germline CDR1 is LNHNV and CDR2 is YYDKDF (reference sequence). This CDR3 spans 16 amino acids. CDR3 DNA sequence: TGTGCCACCAGCAGATACTCCCCCGGGACAGGGGATATAGCTCTCTTT. It translates to CATSRYSPGTGDIALF. Using reference TRBV15 and TRBJ1-1 for the parts outside the CDR3, the full variable domain is DAMVIQNPRYQVTQFGKPVTLSCSQTLNHNVMYWYQQKSSQAPKLLFHYYDKDFNNEADTPDNFQSRRPNTSFCFLDIRSPGLGDTAMYLCATSRYSPGTGDIALFGQGTRLTVV.

The chain combines TRBV2 with TRBJ1-2, with D unresolved. CDR1 is SNHLY, CDR2 FYNNEI, per germline. The CDR3 sequence is 13 residues long. The V end was cut by 8 bases, the J end by 2 bases, with 12 bases between. For the CDR3, the DNA is TGTGCCAGCGCGGCAGAGGGCAACTATGGCTACACCTTC. Its translation is CASAAEGNYGYTF.

The rearrangement uses TRBV2 and TRBJ2-1, with 11 bases lining up with TRBD1. The junction had 5 bases not matched to a gene; V was cut back by 7 bases and J by 3 bases. The length of the CDR3 is 15 residues. The V gene's germline CDR1 is SNHLY and CDR2 FYNNEI. In nucleotides, the CDR3 is TGTGCCAGCACAACCGGGACAGGGGGCTACAATGAGCAGTTCTTC. Protein sequence: CASTTGTGGYNEQFF.

V and J are TRBV28 and TRBJ2-7; 10 nucleotides match TRBD1. CDR1 and CDR2 from the germline V gene are MDHEN and SYDVKM. V lost 6 bases, J lost 3 bases, and 5 bases stayed unmatched. The CDR3 runs to 14 residues. The CDR3: CASRAGQGGYEQYF. CDR3 coding DNA: TGTGCCAGCAGGGCTGGACAGGGGGGCTACGAGCAGTACTTC.

The CDR3 coding sequence is TGTGCCAGCCAGATGGACAGGGAGAATTCACCCCTCCACTTT. This codes for CASQMDRENSPLHF. The chain combines TRBV28 with TRBJ1-6, with 8 nucleotides matching TRBD1. CDR3 size: 14 residues. Germline V gene lookup returns CDR1 MDHEN and CDR2 SYDVKM. Losses at the gene ends were 8 bases for V and 7 bases for J; bases not matched to a gene: 7.